This T cell receptor beta chain was identified during a study of blood T cell repertoires in COVID-19. Germline V gene data show CDR1 as MNHNY and CDR2 as SVGAGI (reference sequence). Trimming left V 8 bases short and J 2 bases short, with 10 bases between. CDR3 length equals 12 residues. Generated by immunoSEQ multiplex PCR, the TCRdb table keeps only in-frame clones and is missing some. The sample contains some 17,000 clones, almost 85% of which appear only once. The clonotype was recovered from a woman aged 70 to 79 with active COVID-19. Specimen: peripheral blood. V is TRBV6-6 and J is TRBJ2-7; no reliable D call. The CDR3 DNA sequence: TGTGCCAGCTCGCAGGTGACCTACGAGCAGTACTTC. The encoded protein is CASSQVTYEQYF.